Below, 11 T cell receptor beta chains from the same sample are listed, as sequenced in a study of control samples from healthy donors and cancer patients. Only in-frame clones appear in the TCRdb table, and some are missing; sequencing was by immunoSEQ multiplex PCR. The data contain some 150,000 clones, more than 90% of them singletons. Sequenced sample: blood. These receptors were taken from a man aged 25-45 years in good health.

V gene TRBV9 combines with J gene TRBJ2-1, with D perhaps TRBD2 (5 bases). The germline V gene encodes CDR1 SGDLS and CDR2 YYNGEE. Trimming removed 4 bases at V and 8 bases at J, with 16 bases between. This CDR3 has 14 amino acids. The CDR3 reads CASSSHPLADEQFF. CDR3 in DNA: TGTGCCAGCAGCTCTCACCCCCTAGCCGATGAGCAGTTCTTC. The variable domain in full, completed from reference TRBV9 and TRBJ2-1, reads DSGVTQTPKHLITATGQRVTLRCSPRSGDLSVYWYQQSLDQGLQFLIQYYNGEERAKGNILERFSAQQFPDLHSELNLSSLELGDSALYFCASSSHPLADEQFFGPGTRLTVL.

This rearrangement joins TRBV6-1 to TRBJ1-4; D might be TRBD1 (6 bases). Germline CDR1 and CDR2: MNHNS and SASEGT. The CDR3 runs to 14 residues. V lost 2 bases and J lost 7, with 11 bases in between. This CDR3 is CASSERGAGEKLFF. The CDR3 DNA reads TGTGCCAGCAGTGAACGGGGGGCAGGTGAAAAACTGTTTTTT.

This clone was detected only a few times. The CDR3 DNA reads as TGCGCCAGCAGTGAGAGGGGGGACGATACGCAGTATTTT. This translates into CASSERGDDTQYF. This chain links TRBV10-1 with TRBJ2-3, with D perhaps TRBD1 or TRBD2 (6 bases each). V was cut by 2 bases and J by 6 bases, with 9 bases left in between. The CDR3 length is 13 residues. Germline assignment: CDR1 WNHNN and CDR2 SYGVQD (reference sequence).

The gene calls are TRBV7-2 and TRBJ2-7; 7 bases are shared with TRBD2. Germline V gene data show CDR1 as SGHTA and CDR2 as FQGNSA. The CDR3 runs to 14 residues. The J segment lost 6 bases and the V segment lost 1 base, leaving 6 bases of the junction unmatched. CDR3: CASSLGLAASEQYF. In nucleotides, the CDR3 is TGTGCCAGCAGCTTAGGTCTAGCGGCCTCCGAGCAGTACTTC.

V is TRBV5-1 and J is TRBJ2-2; TRBD1 is a possible D gene (5 bases). Per germline, CDR1 SGHRS and CDR2 YFSETQ. Trimming took off 7 bases at V and 4 bases at J, with 8 bases between the two ends. The CDR3 totals 12 residues. For the CDR3, the DNA is TGCGCCAGCGAAGGGGCCACCGGGGAGCTGTTTTTT. It specifies CASEGATGELFF.

V usage is TRBV11-2 and J usage is TRBJ1-2, with 7 nucleotides matching TRBD1. Germline assignment: CDR1 SGHAT and CDR2 FQNNGV. V gave up 5 bases and J gave up 7 bases; unmatched junction bases: 7. This CDR3 has 13 residues. The CDR3: CASSMDRRSGYTF. The DNA of the CDR3 is TGTGCCAGCAGCATGGACAGGCGGAGTGGCTACACCTTC.

This chain uses TRBV10-3 with TRBJ2-3; TRBD2 matches at 15 bases. The V gene's germline CDR1 is ENHRY and CDR2 SYGVKD. This CDR3 is built from 17 residues. The trim removed 5 bases at V and 1 base at J, leaving 4 bases unmatched. The CDR3: CAISKGTSGGRTDTQYF. For the CDR3, the DNA is TGTGCCATCAGTAAGGGGACTAGCGGGGGGCGCACAGATACGCAGTATTTT.

In this sample, this clone turned up once. This rearrangement joins TRBV4-2 to TRBJ2-1; D call uncertain. Germline V gives CDR1 LGHNA, CDR2 YNFKEQ. Trimming cost V 0 bases and J 3 bases, with 12 bases left between them. This CDR3 is 16 amino acids long. The CDR3 reads CASSQELGIGYNEQFF. The CDR3, as DNA: TGTGCCAGCAGCCAAGAGCTGGGAATCGGCTACAATGAGCAGTTCTTC.

This chain links TRBV19 with TRBJ1-2; possible D gene TRBD1, 6 bases. Germline loops: CDR1 LNHDA, CDR2 SQIVND (reference sequence). The length of the CDR3 is 14 residues. V dropped 9 bases and J dropped 5 bases, with 19 bases sitting between them. The CDR3 spells CASVIRDIPYGYTF. CDR3 nucleotide sequence: TGTGCCAGCGTCATCCGGGACATACCATATGGCTACACCTTC.

The chain links TRBV27 to TRBJ1-2; perhaps TRBD1 as D (5 bases). Between the trimmed V and J ends, which lost 2 bases and 7 bases, there was a span of 17 bases. This CDR3 spans 15 amino acids. The germline gives CDR1 MNHEY, CDR2 SMNVEV (reference sequence). DNA of the CDR3: TGTGCCAGCAGTTTAAAAGGGACGGTTTTTGGTGGCTACACCTTC. It codes for CASSLKGTVFGGYTF.

This clone appeared once. V and J are TRBV7-8 and TRBJ2-5; the D call may be TRBD1 or TRBD2 (5 bases each). Trimming removed 1 base from V and 5 bases from J, with 11 bases in between. Germline lookup yields CDR1 SGHVS and CDR2 FQNEAQ. This CDR3 region has 14 residues. Written as DNA, the CDR3 is TGTGCCAGCAGCTTAGTAGGGACGGTGGAGACCCAGTACTTC. As protein: CASSLVGTVETQYF.